Following are 15 T cell receptor beta chains from one sample sequenced in a study of blood T cell repertoires in COVID-19. Produced via immunoSEQ multiplex PCR; TCRdb's table is partial and in-frame only. The repertoire holds about 200,000 clones, with 80% to 85% as singletons. Input material: peripheral blood. The origin of the receptors is a man aged 35 to 55 with acute or convalescent COVID-19.

This clone was seen a single time. The genes are TRBV11-2 and TRBJ2-7, with TRBD1 as a possible D gene (5 bases). Germline values: CDR1 SGHAT, CDR2 FQNNGV. Trimming left V 0 bases short and J 3 bases short, with 12 bases between. This CDR3 comprises 15 residues. Here the CDR3 DNA reads TGTGCCAGCAGCTTAGAGGCAGGGCCGAACTACGAGCAGTACTTC. Protein: CASSLEAGPNYEQYF.

This sequence joins TRBV19 and TRBJ2-1; maybe TRBD2 (5 bases). Trimming pared 4 bases from V and 4 bases from J, leaving 14 bases between. The CDR3 totals 15 residues. CDR1 is LNHDA, CDR2 SQIVND, per germline (reference sequence). The CDR3 sequence: CASSSRPGGYNEQFF. CDR3 DNA sequence: TGTGCCAGTAGTAGTAGACCCGGAGGATACAATGAGCAGTTCTTC.

A few counts support this clone. The J gene is TRBJ2-3, the V gene TRBV7-8; 11 bases fit TRBD2. This CDR3 has 16 residues. V lost 9 bases to trimming and J lost 0 bases; unmatched junction nucleotides: 8. Germline V gives CDR1 SGHVS, CDR2 FQNEAQ. The CDR3 region is CASSGRALGSTDTQYF. The CDR3 region has the DNA TGTGCCAGTAGCGGGAGGGCCCTCGGGAGCACAGATACGCAGTATTTT. The variable domain in full, with the rest retrieved from reference TRBV7-8 and TRBJ2-3, is GAGVSQSPRYKVAKRGQDVALRCDPISGHVSLFWYQQALGQGPEFLTYFQNEAQLDKSGLPSDRFFAERPEGSVSTLKIQRTQQEDSAVYLCASSGRALGSTDTQYFGPGTRLTVL.

This chain uses TRBV4-2 with TRBJ1-2; D call uncertain. Germline V gene data show CDR1 as LGHNA and CDR2 as YNFKEQ. V gave up 1 base and J gave up 4 bases, with 19 bases separating them. The CDR3 loop spans 17 amino acids. CDR3 nucleotides: TGTGCCAGCAGCCAAGTCCTTGTTGTTGGGAGCCTCTATGGCTACACCTTC. Protein product: CASSQVLVVGSLYGYTF.

The CDR3 DNA reads as TGTGCCATCGGCAGGCCCGTGGGTATATACTACGAGCAGTACTTC. Its protein is CAIGRPVGIYYEQYF. The rearrangement joins TRBV24-1 to TRBJ2-7; no firm D call. Trimming pared 11 bases from V and 3 bases from J, leaving 22 bases between. CDR1 is KGHDR and CDR2 is SFDVKD in the germline V gene. CDR3 length: 15 amino acids.

The chain has TRBV27 and TRBJ2-7, with 9 bases that match TRBD1. The CDR3 totals 14 residues. Trimming took 6 bases from V and 5 from J; bases not matched to a gene: 8. The V gene's germline CDR1 is MNHEY and CDR2 SMNVEV (reference sequence). The CDR3 loop is CASRPGQGSNEQYF. In DNA form, the CDR3 reads TGTGCCAGCAGGCCGGGACAGGGATCCAACGAGCAGTACTTC.

About this clone itself: The same CDR3 arises from other DNA sequences in this sample as well. This chain connects TRBV7-9 to TRBJ2-5; 7 bases fit TRBD1. V lost 3 bases, J lost 4 bases, and 2 bases stayed unmatched. The CDR3 runs to 13 residues. CDR1 and CDR2 (germline): SEHNR, FQNEAQ (reference sequence). CDR3 region: CASSFRGLETQYF. CDR3 DNA: TGTGCCAGCAGCTTCAGGGGGTTAGAGACCCAGTACTTC.

This clone was recorded once. The chain uses TRBV5-1 and TRBJ2-2; 15 bases are shared with TRBD2. The CDR3 extends over 19 amino acids. Unmatched junction bases numbered 7, after V lost 0 bases and J lost 4 bases. Per the germline V gene, CDR1 is SGHRS and CDR2 is YFSETQ. The CDR3 DNA follows: TGCGCCAGCAGCTTGGATGGACTAGCGGGAGGGCGCGGCACCGGGGAGCTGTTTTTT. Its protein is CASSLDGLAGGRGTGELFF.

V and J are TRBV5-5 and TRBJ2-5; D is undetermined. The CDR3 runs to 14 residues. CDR1 and CDR2 from the germline V gene are SGHKS and YYEKEE (reference sequence). The V gene lost 0 bases and the J gene lost 5 bases, with 11 bases spanning the gap. CDR3 region: CASSLEWSRETQYF. The CDR3 DNA sequence: TGTGCCAGCAGCTTGGAGTGGTCACGGGAGACCCAGTACTTC.

This clone came up a few times. The chain has TRBV5-1 and TRBJ1-1, with a possible D match to TRBD1 (6 bases). Between the trimmed V and J ends, which lost 1 base and 4 bases, there was a span of 14 bases. The CDR3 is made up of 15 amino acids. Germline V gene data show CDR1 as SGHRS and CDR2 as YFSETQ. This CDR3 reads CASSLTGLRGTEAFF. The CDR3 nucleotides read TGCGCCAGCAGCTTGACAGGTCTCAGGGGCACTGAAGCTTTCTTT. Complete variable domain (other parts from reference TRBV5-1 and TRBJ1-1): KAGVTQTPRYLIKTRGQQVTLSCSPISGHRSVSWYQQTPGQGLQFLFEYFSETQRNKGNFPGRFSGRQFSNSRSEMNVSTLELGDSALYLCASSLTGLRGTEAFFGQGTRLTVV.

The V gene is TRBV6-5, the J gene TRBJ1-2; 9 bases line up with TRBD1. From germline, CDR1 is MNHEY and CDR2 SVGAGI. The V and J ends lost 8 bases and 5 bases, in that order; junction bases with no gene match: 3. The CDR3 loop spans 12 amino acids. The CDR3 nucleotides are TGTGCCAGCGGGGACAGGGCTTATGGCTACACCTTC. Translated: CASGDRAYGYTF.

This chain uses TRBV7-9 with TRBJ1-1; 8 nucleotides line up with TRBD1. The CDR3 totals 14 residues. Trimming cost V 6 bases and J 1 base; bases outside gene matches: 4. Germline V gene sequence: CDR1 SEHNR, CDR2 FQNEAQ (reference sequence). Written as DNA, the CDR3 is TGTGCCAGCAGTGGACAGGGAGGGAACACTGAAGCTTTCTTT. Residues: CASSGQGGNTEAFF.

DNA of the CDR3: TGCGCCAGCAGCCAAGATCGTTCAGCGTGGGTCAATGAGCAGTTCTTC. Residues: CASSQDRSAWVNEQFF. The chain is built from TRBV4-1 and TRBJ2-1; D unresolved. V lost 0 bases to trimming and J lost 6 bases, with 15 bases between them. The V gene's germline CDR1 is MGHRA and CDR2 YSYEKL. The CDR3 is 16 amino acids.

The chain recombines TRBV25-1 with TRBJ2-5; 9 nucleotides line up with TRBD1. Germline CDR1 is MGHDK and CDR2 is SYGVNS. J lost 3 bases, V lost 1 base, and 3 bases had no gene match. This CDR3 contains 15 residues. The CDR3 DNA reads TGTGCCAGCAGTGAATGGGGGACAGGGAAAGAGACCCAGTACTTC. Translated: CASSEWGTGKETQYF.

The chain is built from TRBV18 and TRBJ1-1; D is uncertain. V was shortened by 3 bases and J by 6 bases, with 17 bases between the two germline ends. CDR3 length: 15 residues. Germline loops: CDR1 KGHSH, CDR2 LQKENI. The CDR3 loop is CASSPRSVSSAEAFF. The CDR3 coding sequence is TGTGCCAGCTCACCTCGGTCTGTGTCGAGTGCTGAAGCTTTCTTT.